The present TCR beta chain was sequenced within a study of T cells after yellow fever vaccination. TCRdb reprocessed the 5' RACE reads with MiXCR, giving one entry per CDR3 protein. The table shows 110,000 or so distinct CDR3 sequences, with roughly 7.9% occurring only once. Of note for this clonotype: What it binds is unknown.

Study findings and constraints: The secondary response was weaker, and its peak arrived faster, on day 5 versus 15. Abundant clonotypes from the bulk population could have been carried over as contaminants into FACS-sorted repertoires. After the booster, 95% to 98% of CD4 and more than 85% of CD8 primary-response clones were re-detected.

The V gene's germline CDR1 is SGHVS and CDR2 FNYEAQ. The CDR3 covers 13 residues. Trimming removed 2 bases at V and 6 bases at J, with 11 bases between. This receptor was taken from a man aged 18 to 30 who received the YFV17D yellow fever vaccine. The V gene is TRBV7-6, the J gene TRBJ2-7; D gene uncertain. The sequencing used CD4+ T cells sorted from PBMCs, collected about 41 days after the first yellow fever vaccination. The CDR3 sequence is CASSLLLGSEQYF. CDR3 in DNA: TGTGCCAGCAGCTTATTATTAGGGTCCGAGCAGTACTTC.